This is a list of T cell receptor beta chains from one sample in a study of shared clonotypes between healthy human individuals. The data were produced by immunoSEQ multiplex PCR, yet TCRdb's version contains in-frame clones alone and is incomplete. The sample has roughly 1,800,000 clones; around 96% are singletons. The sequenced sample was naive CD8+ T cells sorted from blood. The receptors were sampled from a man younger than 35 in good health. Both conserved end residues are part of each CDR3. Each record gives: V gene, D gene, clone size, J gene, CDR3 DNA, CDR3 protein. D genes are given only for firm matches. Expanded clones get a size class; other rows say once, few or many, or leave the size out.

V: TRBV4-3
D: TRBD1
size: once
J: TRBJ2-2
DNA: TGCGCCAGCAGCCGTTTGACAGGGGAGGACGGGGAGCTGTTTTTT
CDR3: CASSRLTGEDGELFF

V: TRBV5-6
D: -
size: -
J: TRBJ2-3
DNA: TGTGCCAGCAGCTTGGCGCAGGGTAGCACAGATACGCAGTATTTT
CDR3: CASSLAQGSTDTQYF

V: TRBV7-9
D: TRBD2
size: -
J: TRBJ2-5
DNA: TGTGCCAGCAGCCCCGGTGTTAGCGGGGTTGAGACCCAGTACTTC
CDR3: CASSPGVSGVETQYF

V: TRBV27
D: -
size: once
J: TRBJ2-7
DNA: TGTGCCAGCAGTTTAGGCAGCAACTACGAGCAGTACTTC
CDR3: CASSLGSNYEQYF

V: TRBV19
D: -
size: once
J: TRBJ1-5
DNA: TGTGCCAGTAGTAGCCCCGGTGACTCAAGGTCCTTTAGCAATCAGCCCCAGCATTTT
CDR3: CASSSPGDSRSFSNQPQHF

V: TRBV27
D: TRBD1
size: -
J: TRBJ1-4
DNA: TGTGCCAGCACTCTGACAGGGACTAATGAAAAACTGTTTTTT
CDR3: CASTLTGTNEKLFF

V: TRBV2
D: -
size: -
J: TRBJ2-2
DNA: TGTGCCAGCAGTGAAGCCTCACTAGGGCCCGGGGAGCTGTTTTTT
CDR3: CASSEASLGPGELFF

V: TRBV13
D: -
size: -
J: TRBJ2-1
DNA: TGTGCCAGCAGCTTAAGTGGACTACCATATCGTGAGCAGTTCTTC
CDR3: CASSLSGLPYREQFF

V: TRBV6-1
D: -
size: -
J: TRBJ2-2
DNA: TGTGCCAGCAGGTTGGACAGCGGGGAGCTGTTTTTT
CDR3: CASRLDSGELFF

V: TRBV7-2
D: -
size: -
J: TRBJ1-2
DNA: TGTGCCAGCAGCTCACCAAGCGACAGCCCTAGCTACACCTTC
CDR3: CASSSPSDSPSYTF

V: TRBV5-1
D: -
size: -
J: TRBJ2-7
DNA: TGCGCCAGCAGCTTGACCTTGACGCGTATACCTGACTACGAGCAGTACTTC
CDR3: CASSLTLTRIPDYEQYF

V: TRBV5-1
D: TRBD2
size: -
J: TRBJ2-1
DNA: TGCGCCAGCAGCTTGGCCTCGGGGGGGCCTAATGAGCAGTTCTTC
CDR3: CASSLASGGPNEQFF

V: TRBV5-6
D: -
size: -
J: TRBJ2-1
DNA: TGTGCCAGCAGCTTGGGAAGTGAGCAGTTCTTC
CDR3: CASSLGSEQFF

V: TRBV29-1
D: TRBD1
size: -
J: TRBJ1-2
DNA: TGCAGCGTTCCGGGACAGGGAGTAGGAGGCTACACCTTC
CDR3: CSVPGQGVGGYTF

V: TRBV27
D: -
size: -
J: TRBJ2-1
DNA: TGTGCCAGCACTCTCAAGGCCTATGGGGGCTATGAGCAGTTCTTC
CDR3: CASTLKAYGGYEQFF

V: TRBV5-1
D: TRBD2
size: -
J: TRBJ2-3
DNA: TGCGCCAGCAGCCTACCGGAGCGGGGGCTAGAAGATACGCAGTATTTT
CDR3: CASSLPERGLEDTQYF

V: TRBV2
D: -
size: -
J: TRBJ2-7
DNA: TGTGCCAGCGGGTCGGGGGAAGCGTACTCCTACGAGCAGTACTTC
CDR3: CASGSGEAYSYEQYF

V: TRBV28
D: -
size: -
J: TRBJ2-3
DNA: TGTGCCAGCAGACCAGGGGTCACAGATACGCAGTATTTT
CDR3: CASRPGVTDTQYF

V: TRBV6-1
D: -
size: -
J: TRBJ2-7
DNA: TGTGCCAGCAGTGAATATCAGGGGACCACCTACGAGCAGTACTTC
CDR3: CASSEYQGTTYEQYF

V: TRBV30
D: -
size: -
J: TRBJ1-2
DNA: TGTGCCTGGACCATCTCCAGGGGCTCCCTCGTTGGCTACACCTTC
CDR3: CAWTISRGSLVGYTF

V: TRBV5-4
D: -
size: -
J: TRBJ2-7
DNA: TGTGCCAGCAGCTCAGGCCTAGAGTACGAGCAGTACTTC
CDR3: CASSSGLEYEQYF

V: TRBV5-6
D: -
size: -
J: TRBJ1-6
DNA: TGTGCCAGCAGCTTGGAGGGGTTCGATTCACCCCTCCACTTT
CDR3: CASSLEGFDSPLHF

V: TRBV7-6
D: TRBD2
size: -
J: TRBJ2-5
DNA: TGTGCCAGCAGCGGGAGGGATTCGGTGAGGGAGACCCAGTACTTC
CDR3: CASSGRDSVRETQYF

V: TRBV7-2
D: TRBD2
size: -
J: TRBJ2-7
DNA: TGTGCCAGCAGCTTGAGCCTAGCGGGAGGGCCAAATGAGCAGTACTTC
CDR3: CASSLSLAGGPNEQYF

V: TRBV4-1
D: -
size: -
J: TRBJ1-6
DNA: TGCGCCAGCAGTTTCGGCCTGGATTCACCCCTCCACTTT
CDR3: CASSFGLDSPLHF

V: TRBV27
D: -
size: few
J: TRBJ1-2
DNA: TGTGCCAGCAGTTTCCTATACGAGGGGATCAACTATGGCTACACCTTC
CDR3: CASSFLYEGINYGYTF

V: TRBV5-8
D: TRBD2
size: -
J: TRBJ2-3
DNA: TGTGCCAGCAGTCGTGCGGGTAGCGGGGCTTTATCGGATACGCAGTATTTT
CDR3: CASSRAGSGALSDTQYF

V: TRBV5-5
D: -
size: -
J: TRBJ2-1
DNA: TGTGCCAGCAGCTTGGATCCCGATTACAATGAGCAGTTCTTC
CDR3: CASSLDPDYNEQFF

V: TRBV6-5
D: -
size: -
J: TRBJ1-1
DNA: TGTGCCAGCAGTTACGCGGAGGGCGCTGAAGCTTTCTTT
CDR3: CASSYAEGAEAFF

V: TRBV11-3
D: -
size: -
J: TRBJ2-7
DNA: TGTGCCAGCAGCTTATTCGACAGCCCTGCGGAGCAGTACTTC
CDR3: CASSLFDSPAEQYF

V: TRBV19
D: -
size: -
J: TRBJ1-1
DNA: TGTGCCAGTAGTATGGAGGTGCTGAACACTGAAGCTTTCTTT
CDR3: CASSMEVLNTEAFF

V: TRBV6-5
D: -
size: -
J: TRBJ1-2
DNA: TGTGCCAGCAGTTACTCGGGGGGCGAGTTGTACTATGGCTACACCTTC
CDR3: CASSYSGGELYYGYTF

V: TRBV6-5
D: -
size: -
J: TRBJ1-1
DNA: TGTGCCAGCAGTTACTCGGGCGGATGGGGGACTGAAGCTTTCTTT
CDR3: CASSYSGGWGTEAFF

V: TRBV18
D: -
size: -
J: TRBJ2-1
DNA: TGTGCCAGCTCACCCGTTTTTCCGAAGAATGAGCAGTTCTTC
CDR3: CASSPVFPKNEQFF

V: TRBV6-1
D: TRBD2
size: -
J: TRBJ2-3
DNA: TGTGCCAGCAGCAGACTAGCGGTTAGCACAGATACGCAGTATTTT
CDR3: CASSRLAVSTDTQYF

V: TRBV27
D: TRBD1
size: -
J: TRBJ1-2
DNA: TGTGCCAGCAGTTTGGGGCCCTTGGGACAGGGAGTAGGCTACACCTTC
CDR3: CASSLGPLGQGVGYTF